This TCR beta chain was sequenced for a study of Tregs in tolerant kidney transplant recipients. Study information: Related graft donors supplied nonmyeloablative bone marrow transplants, and mixed chimerism was transient. Whole-study results and caveats: In tolerant patients, donor-specific Tregs outgrew total Tregs, suggesting antigen-driven expansion. Nucleotide sequences could not be compared across some patients' samples due to primer changes.

For this clone: Its matching antigen is unknown.

Repertoires were generated with immunoSEQ multiplex PCR, while TCRdb's copy carries only in-frame clones and drops some. The sample lists about 15,000 clones; around 80% were seen once. Unstimulated Tregs (CD4+CD25+CD127-) and CD4+CD25- non-Tregs were sorted from PBMCs. Trimming cost V 4 bases and J 3 bases; bases outside gene matches: 7. The CDR3 extends over 15 amino acids. The germline CDR1 and CDR2 sequences are SNHLY and FYNNEI. Sequencing was performed on Tregs from blood, taken before the transplant. The clonotype comes from a human donor who received a combined kidney and bone marrow transplant. V usage is TRBV2 and J usage is TRBJ2-3; 7 bases map to TRBD2. CDR3 bases: TGTGCCAGCAGTGCACTAGCGACCGTAACAGATACGCAGTATTTT. It codes for CASSALATVTDTQYF.